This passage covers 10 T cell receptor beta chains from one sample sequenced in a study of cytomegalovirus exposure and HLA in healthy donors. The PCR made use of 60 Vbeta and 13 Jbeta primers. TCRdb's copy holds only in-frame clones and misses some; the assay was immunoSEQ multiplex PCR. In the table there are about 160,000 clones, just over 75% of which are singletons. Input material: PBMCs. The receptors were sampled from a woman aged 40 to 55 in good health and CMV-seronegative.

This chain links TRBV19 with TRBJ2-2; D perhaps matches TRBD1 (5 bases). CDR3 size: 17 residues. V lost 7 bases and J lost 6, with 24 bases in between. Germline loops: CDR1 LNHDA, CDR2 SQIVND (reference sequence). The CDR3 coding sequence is TGTGCCAGTACCCACAGGCCAGGGTTGGGGTACGCCGGGGAGCTGTTTTTT. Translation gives CASTHRPGLGYAGELFF.

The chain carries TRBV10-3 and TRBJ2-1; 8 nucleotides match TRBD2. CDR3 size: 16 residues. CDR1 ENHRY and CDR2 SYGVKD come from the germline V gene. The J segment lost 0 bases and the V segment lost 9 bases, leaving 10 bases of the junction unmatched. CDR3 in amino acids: CAITPQRGSSYNEQFF. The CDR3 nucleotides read TGTGCCATTACCCCACAGCGGGGGAGCTCCTACAATGAGCAGTTCTTC.

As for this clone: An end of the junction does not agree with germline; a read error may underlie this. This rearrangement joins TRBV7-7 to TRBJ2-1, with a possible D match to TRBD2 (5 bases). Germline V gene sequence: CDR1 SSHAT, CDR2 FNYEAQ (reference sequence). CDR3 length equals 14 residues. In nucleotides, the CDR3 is TGTGCTAGCAGCTTAGAGGTAGCGAGCAATGAGCAGTTCTTC. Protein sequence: CASSLEVASNEQFF. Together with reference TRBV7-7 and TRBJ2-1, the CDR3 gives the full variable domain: GAGVSQSPRYKVTKRGQDVTLRCDPISSHATLYWYQQALGQGPEFLTYFNYEAQPDKSGLPSDRFSAERPEGSISTLTIQRTEQRDSAMYRCASSLEVASNEQFFGPGTRLTVL.

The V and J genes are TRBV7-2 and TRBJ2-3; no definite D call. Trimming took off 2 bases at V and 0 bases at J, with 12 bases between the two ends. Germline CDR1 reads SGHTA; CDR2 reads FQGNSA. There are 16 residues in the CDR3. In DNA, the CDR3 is TGTGCCAGCAGCTTAAGAGAAACCTCTAGCACAGATACGCAGTATTTT. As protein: CASSLRETSSTDTQYF.

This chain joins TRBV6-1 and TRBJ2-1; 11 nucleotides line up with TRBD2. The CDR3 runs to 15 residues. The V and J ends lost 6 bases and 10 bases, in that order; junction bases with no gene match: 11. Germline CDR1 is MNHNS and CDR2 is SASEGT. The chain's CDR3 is CASRATSGSSGEQFF. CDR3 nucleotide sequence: TGTGCCAGCAGGGCAACTAGCGGGAGTTCTGGGGAGCAGTTCTTC.

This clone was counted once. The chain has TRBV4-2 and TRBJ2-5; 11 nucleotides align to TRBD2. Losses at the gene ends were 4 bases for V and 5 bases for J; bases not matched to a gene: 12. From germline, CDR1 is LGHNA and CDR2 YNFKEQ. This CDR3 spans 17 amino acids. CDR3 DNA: TGTGCCAGCAGCCTATTACTAGCGGGAGTTGAGAGGGAGACCCAGTACTTC. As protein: CASSLLLAGVERETQYF.

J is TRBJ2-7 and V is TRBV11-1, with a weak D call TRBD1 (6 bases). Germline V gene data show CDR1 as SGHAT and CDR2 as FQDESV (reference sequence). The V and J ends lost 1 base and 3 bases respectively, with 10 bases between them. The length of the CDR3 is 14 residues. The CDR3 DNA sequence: TGTGCCAGCAGCTTAGTGACAGGCGGCTACGAGCAGTACTTC. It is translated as CASSLVTGGYEQYF.

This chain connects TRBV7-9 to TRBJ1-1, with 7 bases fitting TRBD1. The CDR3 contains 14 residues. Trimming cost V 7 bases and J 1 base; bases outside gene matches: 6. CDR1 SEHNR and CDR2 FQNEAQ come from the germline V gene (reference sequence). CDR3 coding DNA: TGTGCCAGCAACAGGGGACGGGAGAACACTGAAGCTTTCTTT. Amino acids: CASNRGRENTEAFF.

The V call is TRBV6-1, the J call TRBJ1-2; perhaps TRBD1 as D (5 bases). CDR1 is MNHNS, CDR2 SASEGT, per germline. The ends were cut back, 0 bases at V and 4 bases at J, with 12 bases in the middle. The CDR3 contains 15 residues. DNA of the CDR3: TGTGCCAGCAGTGAAGCTGGGGGGGGGTTCTATGGCTACACCTTC. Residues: CASSEAGGGFYGYTF.

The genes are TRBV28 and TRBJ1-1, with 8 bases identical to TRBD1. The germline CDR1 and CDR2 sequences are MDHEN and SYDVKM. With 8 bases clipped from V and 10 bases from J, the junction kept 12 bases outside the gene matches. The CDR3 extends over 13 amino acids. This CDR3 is CASGQGLGAGAFF. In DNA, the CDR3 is TGTGCCAGCGGACAGGGTCTGGGCGCTGGAGCTTTCTTT.